This entry lists 12 T cell receptor beta chains sequenced from one sample in a study of beta chain features in type 1 diabetes. Notes on the study in general: Shortening of TCRB CDR3s, moderate but significant, appeared in all four CD4+ subsets of Type 1 diabetes patients.

Antigens for these TCRs are unknown. Investigators reverse transcribed all isolated RNA, so they sequenced expressed TCRB transcripts. Clones were sequenced by immunoSEQ multiplex PCR, and TCRdb holds only the in-frame ones, with some missing. This table has about 15,000 clones, over 55% appearing once. The sequencing input was Tregs from blood. These receptor sequences come from a man between 25 and 39 years old with type 1 diabetes.

The V and J genes are TRBV10-1 and TRBJ2-2, with 7 bases matching TRBD2. CDR1 is WNHNN, CDR2 SYGVQD, per germline (reference sequence). The junction had 4 bases not matched to a gene; V was cut back by 8 bases and J by 4 bases. The CDR3 has 13 residues. The CDR3 region is CASGRGATGELFF. The CDR3 DNA reads TGCGCCAGCGGGAGGGGCGCCACCGGGGAGCTGTTTTTT.

The chain joins TRBV6-6 to TRBJ1-2; 7 nucleotides line up with TRBD1. Per germline, CDR1 MNHNY and CDR2 SVGAGI (reference sequence). The CDR3 has 14 amino acids. J was trimmed by 7 bases and V by 7 bases; bases with no gene match: 12. In DNA form, the CDR3 reads TGTGCCAGCAACCAGGGGGGAACCGCGGGTGGCTACACCTTC. Encoded protein: CASNQGGTAGGYTF.

The rearrangement uses TRBV7-2 and TRBJ2-7, with 7 bases aligning to TRBD1. Germline CDR1 reads SGHTA; CDR2 reads FQGNSA. The CDR3 runs to 14 residues. The ends lost 4 bases at V and 0 bases at J; junction bases unmatched: 3. Written as DNA, the CDR3 is TGTGCCAGCAGCTCGGACAGGCACTCCTACGAGCAGTACTTC. Translating it yields CASSSDRHSYEQYF.

V and J are TRBV2 and TRBJ2-1; D ambiguous. V shed 5 bases and J shed 3 bases, with 11 bases lying between them. Germline CDR1 and CDR2: SNHLY and FYNNEI. The CDR3 consists of 14 residues. This CDR3 is CASSTVGYYNEQFF. The CDR3 coding sequence is TGTGCCAGCAGTACAGTGGGCTACTACAATGAGCAGTTCTTC. Full variable domain (rest looked up from reference TRBV2 and TRBJ2-1): EPEVTQTPSHQVTQMGQEVILRCVPISNHLYFYWYRQILGQKVEFLVSFYNNEISEKSEIFDDQFSVERPDGSNFTLKIRSTKLEDSAMYFCASSTVGYYNEQFFGPGTRLTVL.

The rearrangement joins TRBV6-5 to TRBJ2-7; 8 bases agree with TRBD2. Looked up from germline, CDR1 is MNHEY and CDR2 is SVGAGI. The length of the CDR3 is 15 residues. V gave up 7 bases and J gave up 2 bases; unmatched junction bases: 10. The CDR3 loop is CASTSTSGRTYEQYF. Written as DNA, the CDR3 is TGTGCCAGCACTTCAACTAGCGGCCGAACCTACGAGCAGTACTTC.

CDR3 nucleotide sequence: TGTGCCTGGCAAAGGGACAGTCGGGGCTATGGCTACACCTTC. Translating it yields CAWQRDSRGYGYTF. The rearrangement uses TRBV30 and TRBJ1-2; 7 nucleotides match TRBD1. Germline lookup yields CDR1 GTSNPN and CDR2 SVGIG (reference sequence). V shed 5 bases, J shed 4 bases, and the junction held 10 bases outside the gene matches. This CDR3 has 14 residues.

This chain connects TRBV6-6 to TRBJ2-5; TRBD2 matches at 12 bases. V dropped 6 bases and J dropped 6; count of bases not matched to a gene: 5. The CDR3 contains 14 residues. Germline V lookup: CDR1 MNHNY, CDR2 SVGAGI (reference sequence). The CDR3: CASSLAGGPQTQYF. Written as DNA, the CDR3 is TGTGCCAGCAGCCTAGCGGGAGGGCCGCAGACCCAGTACTTC.

The rearrangement joins TRBV7-9 to TRBJ2-2; 10 nucleotides agree with TRBD2. This CDR3 is 18 amino acids long. Germline V CDR1 and CDR2: SEHNR, FQNEAQ (reference sequence). Trimming at V came to 5 bases and at J to 4 bases, leaving 13 bases not matched to a gene. The CDR3 bases are TGTGCCAGCAGCCCAGGACGCCAGCGGGAGGGGGGCACCGGGGAGCTGTTTTTT. Translating gives CASSPGRQREGGTGELFF.

The J gene is TRBJ1-3, the V gene TRBV19, with D possibly being TRBD1 (5 bases). Trimming left V 9 bases short and J 0 bases short, with 12 bases between. The CDR3 contains 14 residues. Germline V gives CDR1 LNHDA, CDR2 SQIVND (reference sequence). CDR3 nucleotide sequence: TGTGCCAGCCAGACAGCGAGCTCTGGAAACACCATATATTTT. As protein: CASQTASSGNTIYF. The full variable domain, rest sourced from reference TRBV19 and TRBJ1-3, is DGGITQSPKYLFRKEGQNVTLSCEQNLNHDAMYWYRQDPGQGLRLIYYSQIVNDFQKGDIAEGYSVSREKKESFPLTVTSAQKNPTAFYLCASQTASSGNTIYFGEGSWLTVV.

This rearrangement joins TRBV11-2 to TRBJ2-1; TRBD2 matches 16 bases. V shed 5 bases and J 9 bases; nucleotides not matched to a gene: 10. CDR1 is SGHAT, CDR2 FQNNGV, per germline. The CDR3 runs 17 residues. The CDR3, as DNA: TGTGCCAGCAGCCTTGGGACTAGCGGGGGGGCCATCACTGAGCAGTTCTTC. It translates to CASSLGTSGGAITEQFF.

V is TRBV7-9 and J is TRBJ1-4; D possibly corresponds to TRBD1 (6 bases). The CDR3 has 15 residues. The germline CDR1 and CDR2 sequences are SEHNR and FQNEAQ (reference sequence). The ends were cut back, 7 bases at V and 7 bases at J, with 19 bases in the middle. CDR3 loop: CASIEGEGPGEKLFF. The CDR3 coding sequence is TGTGCCAGCATCGAGGGGGAGGGCCCGGGTGAAAAACTGTTTTTT.

This clone was detected only once. The V and J genes are TRBV5-6 and TRBJ2-2; the D gene is possibly TRBD2 (5 bases). This CDR3 spans 15 amino acids. Trimming took 1 base from V and 1 from J, leaving 8 bases between them. CDR1 is SGHDT and CDR2 is YYEEEE in the germline V gene. The DNA for the CDR3 is TGTGCCAGCAGCTTGATTAGCGTGAACACCGGGGAGCTGTTTTTT. Its protein is CASSLISVNTGELFF.